This T cell receptor (beta chain) derives from a study of cytomegalovirus exposure and HLA in healthy donors. A multiplex PCR was run with 60 Vbeta primers and 13 Jbeta primers. Measured with immunoSEQ multiplex PCR; TCRdb has only the in-frame clones, and not every one. The sample shows about 97,000 clones, around a tenth of them seen only once. This clone was counted a few times. The CDR3 contains 13 residues. Between the trimmed V and J ends, which lost 0 bases and 6 bases, there was a span of 10 bases. Germline lookup yields CDR1 SGHTS and CDR2 YDEGEE. The J gene is TRBJ2-7, the V gene TRBV5-8; maybe TRBD1 (5 bases). This TCR derives from a man aged 50 to 60 in good health and CMV-seropositive. The sample was PBMCs. CDR3 nucleotides: TGTGCCAGCAGCTTGGAAAGGGGCCGCGAGCAGTACTTC. Protein: CASSLERGREQYF.